This TCR beta chain was observed in a study of blood T cell repertoires in COVID-19. As for the study in general: The cDNA or gDNA used as material had been derived from T cells, B-cell-depleted T cells, or PBMCs.

Recruited during active infection, patients (from Seattle) were subsequently followed longitudinally. V lost 0 bases, J lost 4 bases, and 3 bases stayed unmatched. In germline, CDR1 is GTSNPN, CDR2 SVGIG (reference sequence). The CDR3 totals 15 residues. Measured with immunoSEQ multiplex PCR; TCRdb has only the in-frame clones, and not every one. The sample lists 200,000 to 300,000 clones; approximately 85% were seen once. This clonotype was obtained from an elderly woman with COVID-19, enrolled during active disease. The chain carries TRBV30 and TRBJ1-5; 10 nucleotides align to TRBD1. The sequenced sample was peripheral blood. This chain's CDR3 is CAWSVGTGVNQPQHF. CDR3 DNA sequence: TGTGCCTGGAGTGTAGGGACAGGGGTTAATCAGCCCCAGCATTTT. The full variable domain, rest sourced from reference TRBV30 and TRBJ1-5, is SQTIHQWPATLVQPVGSPLSLECTVEGTSNPNLYWYRQAAGRGLQLLFYSVGIGQISSEVPQNLSASRPQDRQFILSSKKLLLSDSGFYLCAWSVGTGVNQPQHFGDGTRLSIL.